This T cell receptor beta chain was recorded in a study of control samples from healthy donors and cancer patients. The table came from immunoSEQ multiplex PCR; TCRdb's copy has only in-frame clones and leaves some out. The table has 100,000 to 150,000 clones, approximately 92% seen once. This receptor was obtained from a man younger than 30 in good health. Sequencing was performed on blood.

CDR3 DNA: TGCGCCAGCAGCTTGGGTGGGGGGGATGGTGAAAAACTGTTTTTT. This translates into CASSLGGGDGEKLFF. The chain has TRBV5-1 and TRBJ1-4; maybe TRBD1 (5 bases). V gave up 0 bases and J gave up 7 bases, with 13 bases separating them. The CDR3 runs to 15 residues. Per the germline V gene, CDR1 is SGHRS and CDR2 is YFSETQ.